This T cell receptor beta chain is drawn from a study of T-cell memory formation after mild COVID-19. Notes on the study in general: CD4/CD8 balance held among clones contracting day 15 to 85, and later expanders leaned CD4+.

Constant-segment primers served in 5'RACE that generated TCR alpha and TCR beta cDNA libraries bearing sample barcodes and UMIs. MiXCR, run by TCRdb on the 5' RACE reads, gives a single entry per CDR3 protein. The table has about 600,000 distinct CDR3 sequences, about 20% seen once. CDR1 and CDR2 from the germline V gene are LNHNV and YYDKDF (reference sequence). The trim removed 3 bases at V and 7 bases at J, leaving 9 bases unmatched. This CDR3 comprises 15 residues. This clonotype was observed a few times. What it binds is not known. The TCR was taken from an adult woman who had mild COVID-19 (a few samples of this study predate the infection). Cell type and time point are not known. The sample consisted of PBMCs or a T cell subset sorted from them (not recorded which). The chain couples TRBV15 to TRBJ2-1, with TRBD1 matching 7 bases. DNA of the CDR3: TGTGCCACCAGCAGGAACCGGGACAGATTAAATGAGCAGTTCTTC. It specifies CATSRNRDRLNEQFF.